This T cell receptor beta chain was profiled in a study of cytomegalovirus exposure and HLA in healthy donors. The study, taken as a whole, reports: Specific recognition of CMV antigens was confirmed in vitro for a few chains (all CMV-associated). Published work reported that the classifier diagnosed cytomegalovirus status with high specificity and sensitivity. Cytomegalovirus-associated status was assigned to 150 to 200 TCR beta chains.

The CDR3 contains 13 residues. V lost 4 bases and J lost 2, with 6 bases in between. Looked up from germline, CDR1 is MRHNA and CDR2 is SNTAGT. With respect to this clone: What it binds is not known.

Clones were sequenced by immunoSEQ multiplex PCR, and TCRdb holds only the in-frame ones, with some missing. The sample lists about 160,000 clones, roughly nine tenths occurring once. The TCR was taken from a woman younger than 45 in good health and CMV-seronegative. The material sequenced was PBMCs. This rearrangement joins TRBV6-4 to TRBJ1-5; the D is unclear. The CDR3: CASSVKGNQPQHF. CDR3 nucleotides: TGTGCCAGCAGTGTAAAGGGCAATCAGCCCCAGCATTTT.